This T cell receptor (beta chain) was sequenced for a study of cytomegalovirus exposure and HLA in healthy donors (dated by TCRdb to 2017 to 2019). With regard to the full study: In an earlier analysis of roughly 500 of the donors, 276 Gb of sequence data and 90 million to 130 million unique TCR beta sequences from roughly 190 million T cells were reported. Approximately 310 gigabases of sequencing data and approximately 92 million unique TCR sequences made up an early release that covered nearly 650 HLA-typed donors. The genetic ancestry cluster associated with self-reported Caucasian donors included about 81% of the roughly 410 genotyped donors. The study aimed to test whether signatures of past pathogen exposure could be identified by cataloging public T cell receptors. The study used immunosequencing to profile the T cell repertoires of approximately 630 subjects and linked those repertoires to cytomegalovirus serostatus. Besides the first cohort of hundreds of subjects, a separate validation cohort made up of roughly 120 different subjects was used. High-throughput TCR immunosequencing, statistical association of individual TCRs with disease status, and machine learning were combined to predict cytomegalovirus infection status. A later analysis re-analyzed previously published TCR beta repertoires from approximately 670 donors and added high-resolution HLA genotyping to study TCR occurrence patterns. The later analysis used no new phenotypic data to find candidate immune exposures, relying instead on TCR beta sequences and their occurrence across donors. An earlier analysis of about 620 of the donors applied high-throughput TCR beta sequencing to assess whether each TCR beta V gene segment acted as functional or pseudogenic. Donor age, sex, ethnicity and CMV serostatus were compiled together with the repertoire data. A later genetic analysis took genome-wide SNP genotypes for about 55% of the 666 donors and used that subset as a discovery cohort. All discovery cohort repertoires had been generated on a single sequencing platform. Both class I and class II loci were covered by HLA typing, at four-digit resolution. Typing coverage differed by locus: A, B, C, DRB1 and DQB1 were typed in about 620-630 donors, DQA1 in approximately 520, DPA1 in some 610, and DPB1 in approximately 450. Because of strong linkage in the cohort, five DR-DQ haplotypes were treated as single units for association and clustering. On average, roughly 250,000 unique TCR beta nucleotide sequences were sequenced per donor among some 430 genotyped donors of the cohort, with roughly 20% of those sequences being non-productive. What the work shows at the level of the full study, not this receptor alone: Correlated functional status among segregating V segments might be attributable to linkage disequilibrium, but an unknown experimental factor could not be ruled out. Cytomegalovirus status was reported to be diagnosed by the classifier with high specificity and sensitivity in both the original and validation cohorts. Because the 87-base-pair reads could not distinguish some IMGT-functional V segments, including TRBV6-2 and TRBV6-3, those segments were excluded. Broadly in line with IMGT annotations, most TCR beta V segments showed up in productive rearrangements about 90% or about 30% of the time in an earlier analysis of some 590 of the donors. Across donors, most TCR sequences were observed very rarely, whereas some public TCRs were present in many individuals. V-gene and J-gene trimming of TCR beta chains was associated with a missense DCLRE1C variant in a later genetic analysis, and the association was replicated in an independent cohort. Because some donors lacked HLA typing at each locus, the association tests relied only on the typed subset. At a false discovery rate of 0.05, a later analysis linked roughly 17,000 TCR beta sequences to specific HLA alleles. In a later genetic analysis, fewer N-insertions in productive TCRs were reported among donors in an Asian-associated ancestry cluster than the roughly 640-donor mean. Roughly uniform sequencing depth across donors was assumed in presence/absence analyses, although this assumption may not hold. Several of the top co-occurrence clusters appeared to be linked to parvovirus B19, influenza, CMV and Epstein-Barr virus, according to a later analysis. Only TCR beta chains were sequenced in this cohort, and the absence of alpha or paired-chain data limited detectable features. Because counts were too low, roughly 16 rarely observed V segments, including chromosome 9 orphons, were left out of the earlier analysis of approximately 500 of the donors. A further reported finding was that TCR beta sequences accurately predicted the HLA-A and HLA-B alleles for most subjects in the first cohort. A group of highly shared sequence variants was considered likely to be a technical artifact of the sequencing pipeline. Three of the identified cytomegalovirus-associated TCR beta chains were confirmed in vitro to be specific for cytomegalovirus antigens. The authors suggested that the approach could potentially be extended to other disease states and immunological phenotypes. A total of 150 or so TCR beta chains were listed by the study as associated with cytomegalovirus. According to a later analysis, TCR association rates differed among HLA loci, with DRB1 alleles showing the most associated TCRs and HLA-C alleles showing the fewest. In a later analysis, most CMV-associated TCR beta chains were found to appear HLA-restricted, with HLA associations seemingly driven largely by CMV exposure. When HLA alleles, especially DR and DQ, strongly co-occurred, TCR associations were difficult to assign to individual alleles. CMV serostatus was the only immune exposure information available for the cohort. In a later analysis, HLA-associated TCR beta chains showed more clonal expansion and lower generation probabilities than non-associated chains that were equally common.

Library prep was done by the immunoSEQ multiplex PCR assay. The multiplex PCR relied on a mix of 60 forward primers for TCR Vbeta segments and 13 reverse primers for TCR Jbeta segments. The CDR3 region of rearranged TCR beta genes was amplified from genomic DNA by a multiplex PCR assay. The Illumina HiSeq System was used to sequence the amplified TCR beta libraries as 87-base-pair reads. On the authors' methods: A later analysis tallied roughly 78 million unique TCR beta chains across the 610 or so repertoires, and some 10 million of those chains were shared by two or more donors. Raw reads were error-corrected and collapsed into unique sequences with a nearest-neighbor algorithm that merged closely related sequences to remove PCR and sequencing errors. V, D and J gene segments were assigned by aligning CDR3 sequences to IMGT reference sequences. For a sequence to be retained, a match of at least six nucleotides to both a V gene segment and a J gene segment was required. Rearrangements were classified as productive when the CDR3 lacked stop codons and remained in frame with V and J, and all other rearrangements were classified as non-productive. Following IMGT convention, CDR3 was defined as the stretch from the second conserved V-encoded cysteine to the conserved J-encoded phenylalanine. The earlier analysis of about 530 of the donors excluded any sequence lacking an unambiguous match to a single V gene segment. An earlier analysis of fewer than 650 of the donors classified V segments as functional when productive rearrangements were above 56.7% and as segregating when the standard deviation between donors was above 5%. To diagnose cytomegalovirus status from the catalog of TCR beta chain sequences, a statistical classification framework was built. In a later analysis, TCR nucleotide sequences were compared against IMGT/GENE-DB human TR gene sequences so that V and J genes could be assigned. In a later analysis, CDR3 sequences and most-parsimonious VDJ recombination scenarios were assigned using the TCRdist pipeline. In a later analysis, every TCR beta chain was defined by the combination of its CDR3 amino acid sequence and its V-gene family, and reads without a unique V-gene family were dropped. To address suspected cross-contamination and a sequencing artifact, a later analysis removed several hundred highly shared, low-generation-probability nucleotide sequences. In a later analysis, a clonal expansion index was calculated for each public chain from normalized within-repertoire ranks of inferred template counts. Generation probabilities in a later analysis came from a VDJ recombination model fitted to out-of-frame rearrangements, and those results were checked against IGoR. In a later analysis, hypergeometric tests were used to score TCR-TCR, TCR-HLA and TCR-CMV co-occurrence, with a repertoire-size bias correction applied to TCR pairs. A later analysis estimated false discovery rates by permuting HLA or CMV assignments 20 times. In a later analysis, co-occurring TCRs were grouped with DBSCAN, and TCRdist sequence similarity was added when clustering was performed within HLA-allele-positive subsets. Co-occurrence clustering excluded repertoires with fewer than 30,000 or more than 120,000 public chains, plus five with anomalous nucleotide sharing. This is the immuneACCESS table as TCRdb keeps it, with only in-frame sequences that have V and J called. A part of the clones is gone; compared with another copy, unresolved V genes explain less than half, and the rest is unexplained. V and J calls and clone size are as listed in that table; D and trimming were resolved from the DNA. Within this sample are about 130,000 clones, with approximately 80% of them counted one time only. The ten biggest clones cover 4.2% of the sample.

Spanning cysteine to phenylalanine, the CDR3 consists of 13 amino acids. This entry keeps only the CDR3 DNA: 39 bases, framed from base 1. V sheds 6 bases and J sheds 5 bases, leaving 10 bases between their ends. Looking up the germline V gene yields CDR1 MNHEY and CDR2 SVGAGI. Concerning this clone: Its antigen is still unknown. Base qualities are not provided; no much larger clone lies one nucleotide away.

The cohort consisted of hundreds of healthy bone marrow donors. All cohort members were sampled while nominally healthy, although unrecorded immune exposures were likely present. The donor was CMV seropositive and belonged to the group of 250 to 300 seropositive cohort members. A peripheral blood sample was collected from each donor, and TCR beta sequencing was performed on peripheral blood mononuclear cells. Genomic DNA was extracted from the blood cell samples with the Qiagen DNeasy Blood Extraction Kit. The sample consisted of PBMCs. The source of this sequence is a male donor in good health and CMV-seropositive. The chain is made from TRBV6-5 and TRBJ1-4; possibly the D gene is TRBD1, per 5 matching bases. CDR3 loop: CASSAGWNEKLFF. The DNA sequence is TGTGCCAGCAGCGCAGGGTGGAATGAAAAACTGTTTTTT.